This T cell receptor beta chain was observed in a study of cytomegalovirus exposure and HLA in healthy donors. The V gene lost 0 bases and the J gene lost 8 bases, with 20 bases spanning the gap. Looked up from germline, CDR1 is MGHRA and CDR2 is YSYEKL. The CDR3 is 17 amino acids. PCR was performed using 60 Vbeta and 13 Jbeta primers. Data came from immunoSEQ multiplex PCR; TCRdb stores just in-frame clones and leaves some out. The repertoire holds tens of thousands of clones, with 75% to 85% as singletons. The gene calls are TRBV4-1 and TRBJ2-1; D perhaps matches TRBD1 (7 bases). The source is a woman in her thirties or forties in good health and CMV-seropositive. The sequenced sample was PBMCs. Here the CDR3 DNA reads TGCGCCAGCAGCCAAGAGCCCGCCCAGGGGGGCGCACATGAGCAGTTCTTC. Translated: CASSQEPAQGGAHEQFF.